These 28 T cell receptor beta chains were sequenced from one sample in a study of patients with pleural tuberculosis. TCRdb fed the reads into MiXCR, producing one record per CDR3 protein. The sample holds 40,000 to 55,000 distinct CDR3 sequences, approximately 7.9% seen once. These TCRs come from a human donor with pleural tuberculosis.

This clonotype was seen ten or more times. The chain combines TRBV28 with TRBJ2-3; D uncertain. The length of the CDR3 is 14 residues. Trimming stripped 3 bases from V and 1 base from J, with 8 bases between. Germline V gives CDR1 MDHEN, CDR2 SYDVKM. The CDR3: CASSLGGGTDTQYF. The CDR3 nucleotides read TGTGCCAGCAGTTTGGGTGGAGGCACAGATACGCAGTATTTT.

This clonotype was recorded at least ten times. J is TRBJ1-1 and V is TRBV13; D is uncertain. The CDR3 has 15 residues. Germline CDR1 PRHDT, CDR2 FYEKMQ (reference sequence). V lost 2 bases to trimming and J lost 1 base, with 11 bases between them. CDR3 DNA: TGTGCCAGCAGCTTAAGACCTCCCGGGAACACTGAAGCTTTCTTT. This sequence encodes CASSLRPPGNTEAFF.

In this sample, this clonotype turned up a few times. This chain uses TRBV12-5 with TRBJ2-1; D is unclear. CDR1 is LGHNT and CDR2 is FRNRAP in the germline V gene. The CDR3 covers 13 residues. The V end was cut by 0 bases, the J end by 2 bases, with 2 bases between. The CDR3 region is CASGLVTYNEQFF. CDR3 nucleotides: TGTGCTAGTGGTTTGGTCACCTACAATGAGCAGTTCTTC.

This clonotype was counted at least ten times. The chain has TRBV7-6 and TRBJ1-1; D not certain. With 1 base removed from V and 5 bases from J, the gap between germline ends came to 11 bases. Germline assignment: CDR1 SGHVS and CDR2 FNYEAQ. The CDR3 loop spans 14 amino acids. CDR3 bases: TGTGCCAGCAGCTTAGGGCAGGACCAAACTGAAGCTTTCTTT. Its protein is CASSLGQDQTEAFF.

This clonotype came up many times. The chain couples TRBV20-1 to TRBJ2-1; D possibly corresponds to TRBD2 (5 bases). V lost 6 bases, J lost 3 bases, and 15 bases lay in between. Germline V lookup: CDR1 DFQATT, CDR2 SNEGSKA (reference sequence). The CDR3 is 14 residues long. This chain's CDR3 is CSARYWRVYNEQFF. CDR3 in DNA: TGCAGTGCCAGATACTGGCGGGTCTACAATGAGCAGTTCTTC.

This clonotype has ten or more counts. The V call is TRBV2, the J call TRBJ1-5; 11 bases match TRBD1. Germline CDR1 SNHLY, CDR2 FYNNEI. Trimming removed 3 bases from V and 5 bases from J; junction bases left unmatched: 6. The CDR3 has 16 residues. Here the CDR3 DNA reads TGTGCCAGCAGTGATAGGACAGGGGGCTTCGATCAGCCCCAGCATTTT. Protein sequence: CASSDRTGGFDQPQHF. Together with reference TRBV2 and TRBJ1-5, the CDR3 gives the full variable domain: EPEVTQTPSHQVTQMGQEVILRCVPISNHLYFYWYRQILGQKVEFLVSFYNNEISEKSEIFDDQFSVERPDGSNFTLKIRSTKLEDSAMYFCASSDRTGGFDQPQHFGDGTRLSIL.

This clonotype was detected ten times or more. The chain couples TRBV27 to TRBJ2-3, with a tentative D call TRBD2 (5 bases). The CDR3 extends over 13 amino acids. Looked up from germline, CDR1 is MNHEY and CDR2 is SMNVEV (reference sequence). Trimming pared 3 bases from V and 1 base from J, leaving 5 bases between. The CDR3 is CASSFSGTDTQYF. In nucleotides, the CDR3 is TGTGCCAGCAGTTTTAGCGGCACAGATACGCAGTATTTT.

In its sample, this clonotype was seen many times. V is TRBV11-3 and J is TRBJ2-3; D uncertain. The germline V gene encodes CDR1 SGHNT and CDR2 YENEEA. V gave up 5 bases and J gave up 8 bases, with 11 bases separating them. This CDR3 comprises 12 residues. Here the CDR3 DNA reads TGTGCCAGCAGCCGCCCTAGTGGTACGCAGTATTTT. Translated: CASSRPSGTQYF.

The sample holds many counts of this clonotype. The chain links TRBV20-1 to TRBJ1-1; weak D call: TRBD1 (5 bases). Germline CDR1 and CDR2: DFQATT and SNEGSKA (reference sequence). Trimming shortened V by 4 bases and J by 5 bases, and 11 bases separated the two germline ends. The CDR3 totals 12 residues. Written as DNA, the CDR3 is TGCAGTGCTAATCCGGGACCGACTGAAGCTTTCTTT. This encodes CSANPGPTEAFF.

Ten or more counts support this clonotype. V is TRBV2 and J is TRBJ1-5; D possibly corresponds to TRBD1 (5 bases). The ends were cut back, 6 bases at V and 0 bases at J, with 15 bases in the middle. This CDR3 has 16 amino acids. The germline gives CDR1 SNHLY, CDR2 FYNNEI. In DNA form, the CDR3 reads TGTGCCAGCAGGGAGGAGACAGATTATAGCAATCAGCCCCAGCATTTT. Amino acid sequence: CASREETDYSNQPQHF.

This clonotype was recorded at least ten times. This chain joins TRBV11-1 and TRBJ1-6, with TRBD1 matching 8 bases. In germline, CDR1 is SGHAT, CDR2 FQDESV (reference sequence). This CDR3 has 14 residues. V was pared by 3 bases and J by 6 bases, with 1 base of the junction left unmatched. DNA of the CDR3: TGTGCCAGCAGCTTCGGACAGGGTAATTCACCCCTCCACTTT. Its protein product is CASSFGQGNSPLHF.

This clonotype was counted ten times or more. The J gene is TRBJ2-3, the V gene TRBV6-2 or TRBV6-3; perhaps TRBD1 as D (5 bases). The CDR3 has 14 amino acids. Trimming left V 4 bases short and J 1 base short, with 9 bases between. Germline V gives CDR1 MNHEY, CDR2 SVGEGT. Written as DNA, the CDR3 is TGTGCCAGCAGTTCCCAGGGTCGCACAGATACGCAGTATTTT. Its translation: CASSSQGRTDTQYF.

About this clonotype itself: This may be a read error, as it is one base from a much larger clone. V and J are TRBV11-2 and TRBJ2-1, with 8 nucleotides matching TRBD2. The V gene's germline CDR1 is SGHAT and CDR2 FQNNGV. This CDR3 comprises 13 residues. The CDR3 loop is CASSQREGYERFF. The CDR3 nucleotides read TGTGCCAGCAGCCAACGGGAGGGATATGAGCGGTTCTTC.

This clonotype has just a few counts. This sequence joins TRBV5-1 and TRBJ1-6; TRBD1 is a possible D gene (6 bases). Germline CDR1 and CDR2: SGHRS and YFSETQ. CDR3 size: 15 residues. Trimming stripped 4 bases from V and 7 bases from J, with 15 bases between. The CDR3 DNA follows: TGCGCCAGCAGCCCGCAGCAGGGGTTCAATTCACCCCTCCACTTT. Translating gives CASSPQQGFNSPLHF.

CDR3 DNA: TGCAGCGTTGATTCGGGGTTGTGGGGGTTTGGCTACACCTTC. Translating it yields CSVDSGLWGFGYTF. The rearrangement joins TRBV29-1 to TRBJ1-2; a possible D gene is TRBD1 (5 bases). The CDR3 totals 14 residues. V lost 3 bases, J lost 7 bases, and 18 bases lay in between. Germline V gives CDR1 SQVTM, CDR2 ANQGSEA.

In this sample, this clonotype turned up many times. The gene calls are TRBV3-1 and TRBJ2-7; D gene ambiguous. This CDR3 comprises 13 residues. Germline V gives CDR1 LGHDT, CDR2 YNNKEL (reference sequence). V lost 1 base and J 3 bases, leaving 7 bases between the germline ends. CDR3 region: CASSQGPYYEQYF. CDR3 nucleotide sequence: TGTGCCAGCAGCCAAGGGCCGTACTACGAGCAGTACTTC.

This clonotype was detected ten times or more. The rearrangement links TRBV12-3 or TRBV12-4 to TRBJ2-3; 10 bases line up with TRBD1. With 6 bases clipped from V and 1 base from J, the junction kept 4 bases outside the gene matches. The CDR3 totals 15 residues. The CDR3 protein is CASRRQGAGTDTQYF. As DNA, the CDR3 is TGTGCCAGCAGACGACAGGGGGCCGGCACAGATACGCAGTATTTT.

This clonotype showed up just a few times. The CDR3 spells CASSGSTGKRDEQYV. The CDR3 DNA sequence: TGTGCCAGCAGTGGTTCAACTGGAAAAAGGGACGAGCAGTACGTC. This chain uses TRBV6-1 with TRBJ2-7; D gene unclear. The CDR3 contains 15 residues. CDR1 is MNHNS, CDR2 SASEGT, per germline. With 4 bases removed from V and 5 bases from J, the gap between germline ends came to 18 bases.

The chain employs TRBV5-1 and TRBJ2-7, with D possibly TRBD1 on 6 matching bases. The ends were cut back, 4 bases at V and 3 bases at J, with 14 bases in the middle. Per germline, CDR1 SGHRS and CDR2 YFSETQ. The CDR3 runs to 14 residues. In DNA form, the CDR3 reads TGCGCCAGCAGCGCACAGGGAGCGCTCTACGAGCAGTACTTC. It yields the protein CASSAQGALYEQYF.

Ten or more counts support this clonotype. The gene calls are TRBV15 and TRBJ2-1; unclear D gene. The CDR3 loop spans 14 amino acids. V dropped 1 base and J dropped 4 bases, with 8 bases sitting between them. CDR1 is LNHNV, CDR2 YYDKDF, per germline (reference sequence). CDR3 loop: CATSRGPDYNEQFF. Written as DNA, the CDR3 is TGTGCCACCAGCAGAGGCCCAGATTACAATGAGCAGTTCTTC.

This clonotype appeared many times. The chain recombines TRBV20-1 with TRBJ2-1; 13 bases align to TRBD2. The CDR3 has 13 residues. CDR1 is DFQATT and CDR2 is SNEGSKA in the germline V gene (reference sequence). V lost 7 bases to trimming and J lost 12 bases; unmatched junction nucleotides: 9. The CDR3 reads CSVLLAGGPGQFF. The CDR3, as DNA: TGCAGTGTCTTACTAGCGGGAGGGCCAGGGCAGTTCTTC.

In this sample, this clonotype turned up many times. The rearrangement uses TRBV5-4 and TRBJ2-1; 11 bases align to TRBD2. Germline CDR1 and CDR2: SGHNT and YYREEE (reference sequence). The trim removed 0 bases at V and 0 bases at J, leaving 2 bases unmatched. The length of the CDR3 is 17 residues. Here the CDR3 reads CASSLGLAGSSYNEQFF. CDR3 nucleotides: TGTGCCAGCAGCTTGGGACTAGCGGGGAGCTCCTACAATGAGCAGTTCTTC.

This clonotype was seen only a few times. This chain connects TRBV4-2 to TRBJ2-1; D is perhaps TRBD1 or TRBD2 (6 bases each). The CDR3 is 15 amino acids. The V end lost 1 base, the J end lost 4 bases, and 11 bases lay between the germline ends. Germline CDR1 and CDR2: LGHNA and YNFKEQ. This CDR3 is CASSQVRGEYNEQFF. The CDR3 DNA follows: TGTGCCAGCAGCCAAGTTAGGGGGGAGTACAATGAGCAGTTCTTC.

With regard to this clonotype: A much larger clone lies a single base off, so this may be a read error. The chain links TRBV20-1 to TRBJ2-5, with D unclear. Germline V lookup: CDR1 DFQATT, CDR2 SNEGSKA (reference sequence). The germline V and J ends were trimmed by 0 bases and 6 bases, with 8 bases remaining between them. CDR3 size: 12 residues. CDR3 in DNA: TGCAGTGCTAGAGAATACATAAAGACCCAGTACTTC. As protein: CSAREYIKTQYF.

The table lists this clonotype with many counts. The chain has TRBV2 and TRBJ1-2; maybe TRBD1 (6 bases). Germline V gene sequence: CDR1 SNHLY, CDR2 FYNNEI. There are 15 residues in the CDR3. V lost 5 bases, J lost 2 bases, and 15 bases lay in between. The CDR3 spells CASSSTRDTNYGYTF. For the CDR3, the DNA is TGTGCCAGCAGTTCAACCCGGGACACCAACTATGGCTACACCTTC.

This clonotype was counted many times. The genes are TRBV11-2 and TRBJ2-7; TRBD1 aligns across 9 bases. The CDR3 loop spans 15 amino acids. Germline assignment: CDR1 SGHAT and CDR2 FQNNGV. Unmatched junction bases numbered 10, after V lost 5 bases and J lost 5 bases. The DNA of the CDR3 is TGTGCCAGCAGCCCGAAATGGGACAGGGACAACGAGCAGTACTTC. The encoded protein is CASSPKWDRDNEQYF.

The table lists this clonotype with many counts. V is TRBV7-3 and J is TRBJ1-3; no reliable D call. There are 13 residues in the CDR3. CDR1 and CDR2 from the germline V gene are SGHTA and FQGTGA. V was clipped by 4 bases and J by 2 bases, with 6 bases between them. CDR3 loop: CASSSQPGNTIYF. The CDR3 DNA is TGTGCCAGCAGCTCACAGCCTGGAAACACCATATATTTT.

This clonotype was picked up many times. In nucleotides, the CDR3 is TGCGCCAGCAGTAAAACCGGACAGACCAATGAGCAGTTCTTC. Translation: CASSKTGQTNEQFF. V and J are TRBV10-1 and TRBJ2-1; maybe TRBD1 (6 bases). The CDR3 consists of 14 residues. Germline-derived CDR1 and CDR2 are WNHNN and SYGVQD (reference sequence). Trimming cost V 5 bases and J 6 bases, with 14 bases left between them.